The rows below give T cell receptor beta chains drawn from one sample of a study of T cell repertoires in cytomegalovirus infection. TCRdb re-called the reads through MiXCR, storing one row per CDR3 protein. The sample yields 80,000 to 130,000 distinct CDR3 sequences, around 22% seen once. The sequencing input was CD8+ T cells from PBMCs. Receptors originate from a human donor in good health (CMV status not recorded). Some clones in this sample may be carry-over from other donors' samples. The CDR3 runs from the conserved cysteine through the conserved F or W. D genes are given only for firm matches. Expanded clones get a size class; other rows say once, few or many, or leave the size out.

>TRBJ1-5|.|.|TRBV6-4
CASRGDNLENQPQHF
TGTGCCAGCAGGGGGGACAACTTGGAGAATCAGCCCCAGCATTTT
>TRBJ1-2|.|.|TRBV3-1
CASSQRTSPNGYTF
TGTGCCAGCAGCCAGAGGACCTCTCCCAATGGCTACACCTTC
>TRBJ1-2|many|.|TRBV7-8
CASSLAGVGVAGYGYTF
TGTGCCAGCAGCTTAGCGGGGGTGGGGGTTGCAGGCTATGGCTACACCTTC
>TRBJ2-1|few|.|TRBV6-2/TRBV6-3
CASMGGAGSNEQFF
TGTGCCAGCATGGGTGGGGCAGGGTCCAATGAGCAGTTCTTC
>TRBJ1-6|.|TRBD1|TRBV5-1
CASSSGTGGLSPLHF
TGCGCCAGCAGCTCGGGGACAGGGGGCTTATCACCCCTCCACTTT
>TRBJ2-1|many|TRBD2|TRBV27
CASSSISAIAGGGGEQFF
TGTGCCAGCAGTTCCATCTCAGCCATAGCGGGGGGGGGAGGGGAGCAGTTCTTC
>TRBJ1-2|.|.|TRBV20-1
CSATGQQLRPYGYTF
TGCAGTGCGACCGGACAGCAACTCAGGCCCTATGGCTACACCTTC
>TRBJ2-3|.|TRBD1|TRBV27
CASSLGQGQDTQYF
TGTGCCAGCAGTTTAGGACAGGGTCAAGATACGCAGTATTTT
>TRBJ2-1|few|TRBD2|TRBV6-5
CASSPYSGSSYNEQFF
TGTGCCAGCAGTCCCTATAGCGGGTCCTCCTACAATGAGCAGTTCTTC
>TRBJ1-5|.|.|TRBV28
CASSFSRGPYSNQPQHF
TGTGCCAGCAGTTTCTCCAGGGGACCTTATAGCAATCAGCCCCAGCATTTT
>TRBJ2-7|many|.|TRBV28
CASSFGTWSYEQYF
TGTGCCAGCAGTTTCGGGACTTGGTCCTACGAGCAGTACTTC
>TRBJ2-5|.|.|TRBV7-9
CASSNSEETQYF
TGTGCCAGCAGCAATAGCGAGGAGACCCAGTACTTC
>TRBJ2-7|.|TRBD2|TRBV7-8
CASSLEAGVQYEQYF
TGTGCCAGCAGCTTAGAAGCGGGAGTCCAGTACGAGCAGTACTTC
>TRBJ1-1|many|.|TRBV4-1
CASSQDLGMNTEAFF
TGCGCCAGCAGCCAAGATTTAGGCATGAACACTGAAGCTTTCTTT
>TRBJ1-2|few|.|TRBV7-6
CASSLTDWPYGYTF
TGTGCCAGCAGCTTGACAGACTGGCCCTATGGCTACACCTTC
>TRBJ2-1|few|TRBD2|TRBV7-8
CASSFPGLAGYNEQFF
TGTGCCAGCAGCTTTCCGGGACTAGCGGGGTACAATGAGCAGTTCTTC
>TRBJ2-6|many|.|TRBV20-1
CSARGSPNRSGANVLTF
TGCAGCGCCCGGGGCAGCCCTAATAGGTCTGGGGCCAACGTCCTGACTTTC
>TRBJ1-5|.|TRBD1|TRBV27
CASSAMSTGWKFQPQHF
TGTGCCAGCAGCGCGATGTCGACAGGGTGGAAATTTCAGCCCCAGCATTTT
>TRBJ1-1|.|.|TRBV29-1
CSVITGGMNTEAFF
TGCAGCGTCATAACCGGGGGCATGAACACTGAAGCTTTCTTT
>TRBJ2-1|.|.|TRBV11-2
CASSLSGVGGNEQFF
TGTGCCAGCAGCCTTAGTGGTGTAGGGGGGAATGAGCAGTTCTTC
>TRBJ2-1|few|TRBD2|TRBV27
CASRAGGSQNEQFF
TGTGCCAGCAGAGCGGGGGGTAGTCAAAATGAGCAGTTCTTC
>TRBJ2-3|.|TRBD2|TRBV19
CASKQPGGGDTQYF
TGTGCCAGTAAACAACCGGGAGGAGGAGATACGCAGTATTTT
>TRBJ1-6|.|.|TRBV5-4
CASSPSVGQGQSPLHF
TGTGCCAGCAGCCCCTCGGTAGGGCAGGGACAATCACCCCTCCACTTT
>TRBJ1-1|.|.|TRBV25-1
CASSEETDEAFF
TGTGCCAGCAGTGAAGAGACAGACGAAGCTTTCTTT
>TRBJ2-4|many|.|TRBV11-2
CASSPGRNMAKNIQYF
TGTGCCAGCAGCCCTGGACGGAACATGGCCAAAAACATTCAGTACTTC
>TRBJ2-7|few|.|TRBV7-9
CASSLGQMYEQYF
TGTGCCAGCAGCTTAGGACAGATGTACGAGCAGTACTTC
>TRBJ2-2|.|.|TRBV7-3
CASSTEFAGELFF
TGTGCCTCCAGCACCGAATTTGCCGGGGAGCTGTTTTTT
>TRBJ1-5|few|.|TRBV19
CASKSGGGNQPQHF
TGTGCCAGTAAATCCGGGGGCGGCAATCAGCCCCAGCATTTT
>TRBJ1-4|many|.|TRBV20-1
CSAKIGDEKLFF
TGCAGTGCTAAGATAGGGGATGAAAAACTGTTTTTT
>TRBJ2-1|many|.|TRBV6-2/TRBV6-3
CASSYSWHEQFF
TGTGCCAGCAGTTACTCGTGGCATGAGCAGTTCTTC
>TRBJ1-2|.|.|TRBV12-3/TRBV12-4
CASSPSGPNYGYTF
TGTGCCAGCAGCCCGTCCGGGCCGAACTATGGCTACACCTTC
>TRBJ2-2|.|.|TRBV5-1
CASSLDAATGYTNTGELFF
TGCGCCAGCAGCTTGGATGCCGCGACAGGATATACGAACACCGGGGAGCTGTTTTTT
>TRBJ1-2|many|TRBD1|TRBV7-9
CASSLGTGGAYGYTF
TGTGCCAGCAGCTTGGGGACAGGGGGCGCCTATGGCTACACCTTC
>TRBJ2-7|many|.|TRBV2
CASSDRGSGLDEQYF
TGTGCCAGCAGTGACAGAGGTTCAGGGCTCGACGAGCAGTACTTC
>TRBJ2-2|many|.|TRBV12-5
CASGSQGTLNTGELFF
TGTGCTAGTGGTTCGCAGGGGACCCTGAACACCGGGGAGCTGTTTTTT
>TRBJ2-1|.|.|TRBV5-1
CASRGFDNEQFF
TGCGCCAGCAGGGGGTTCGACAATGAGCAGTTCTTC
>TRBJ1-6|.|.|TRBV6-5
CASSLMSSYNSPLHF
TGTGCCAGCAGTCTCATGAGCTCCTATAATTCACCCCTCCACTTT
>TRBJ2-1|.|.|TRBV10-3
CAISETADRSSYNEQFF
TGTGCCATCAGTGAGACTGCCGACAGGAGCTCCTACAATGAGCAGTTCTTC
>TRBJ2-3|.|.|TRBV6-1
CASSGRGPETDTQYF
TGTGCCAGCAGTGGTCGCGGCCCGGAGACAGATACGCAGTATTTT
>TRBJ2-1|many|TRBD2|TRBV7-2
CASSPWGGYEQFF
TGTGCCAGCAGCCCCTGGGGGGGGTATGAGCAGTTCTTC
>TRBJ2-7|few|TRBD2|TRBV7-2
CASSLGLAGVREQYF
TGTGCCAGCAGCTTAGGGCTAGCGGGAGTACGCGAGCAGTACTTC
>TRBJ2-7|.|TRBD2|TRBV27
CASSLAEPYEQYF
TGTGCCAGCAGTCTAGCGGAACCCTACGAGCAGTACTTC
>TRBJ2-7|.|.|TRBV7-9
CASSLEDRNYEQYF
TGTGCCAGCAGCTTAGAGGACAGAAACTACGAGCAGTACTTC
>TRBJ2-7|.|TRBD2|TRBV18
CASSPSSGGTNSYEQYF
TGTGCCAGCTCACCCTCTAGCGGGGGGACCAACTCCTACGAGCAGTACTTC
>TRBJ2-7|few|.|TRBV2
CASIGRGYEQYF
TGTGCCAGCATCGGTCGCGGTTACGAGCAGTACTTC
>TRBJ2-6|.|.|TRBV2
CASSDRVGSGADVLTF
TGTGCCAGCAGTGACAGGGTGGGCTCTGGGGCCGACGTCCTGACTTTC
>TRBJ1-1|.|.|TRBV19
CASSLTEGPNTEAFF
TGTGCCAGTAGTCTCACAGAGGGTCCTAACACTGAAGCTTTCTTT
>TRBJ2-3|.|TRBD2|TRBV5-6
CASSLSGNGDTQYF
TGTGCCAGCAGCTTGAGCGGGAACGGGGATACGCAGTATTTT
>TRBJ2-2|few|TRBD2|TRBV6-1
CASRPGLAGGTNTGELFF
TGTGCCAGCAGACCGGGACTAGCGGGAGGAACGAACACCGGGGAGCTGTTTTTT
>TRBJ2-1|.|TRBD2|TRBV7-9
CASSYLTSGSVDEQFF
TGTGCCAGCAGCTACTTAACTAGCGGGAGTGTGGATGAGCAGTTCTTC
>TRBJ2-7|many|TRBD1|TRBV11-2
CASSFTGGLTYEQYF
TGTGCCAGCAGCTTTACAGGGGGCCTTACCTACGAGCAGTACTTC
>TRBJ2-1|.|.|TRBV4-3
CASSQDWLADYNEQFF
TGCGCCAGCAGCCAAGATTGGCTAGCTGACTACAATGAGCAGTTCTTC
>TRBJ2-6|many|TRBD2|TRBV7-3
CASSSGGGANVLTF
TGTGCCAGCAGCTCGGGGGGTGGGGCCAACGTCCTGACTTTC
>TRBJ2-3|many|.|TRBV15
CATSTGDSTDTQYF
TGTGCCACCAGTACCGGGGACAGCACAGATACGCAGTATTTT